The 2 T cell receptor beta chains below were found in one sample sequenced in a study of read filtering for tumor transcriptome and immune sequencing. This library used approximately 390 ng RNA and molecular barcoded adaptors spanning alpha/delta and beta/gamma chains. Each CDR3 protein is one row after TCRdb ran MiXCR on the reads. The sample includes 20,000 or so distinct CDR3 sequences, approximately 20% of them seen just once. The sequencing sample was made of a population of CD138-negative cells sorted from bone marrow. The receptors were gathered from a donor at least 40 years old with multiple myeloma.

The rearrangement joins TRBV18 to TRBJ1-1; D unclear. There are 12 residues in the CDR3. CDR1 and CDR2 from the germline V gene are KGHSH and LQKENI. V was pared by 5 bases and J by 5 bases, with 9 bases between. The CDR3 nucleotides read TGTGCCAGCTCATCATACAGTACTGAAGCTTTCTTT. Translated, it gives CASSSYSTEAFF.

This clonotype was counted ten times or more. V and J are TRBV6-2 or TRBV6-3 and TRBJ2-7; D possibly matches TRBD1 or TRBD2 (5 bases each). The CDR3 spans 12 residues. In germline, CDR1 is MNHEY, CDR2 SVGEGT. V was cut by 10 bases and J by 4 bases, with 14 bases left in between. The CDR3 coding sequence is TGTGCCATCGCCCAGGGAGCGTACGAGCAGTACTTC. Residues: CAIAQGAYEQYF.